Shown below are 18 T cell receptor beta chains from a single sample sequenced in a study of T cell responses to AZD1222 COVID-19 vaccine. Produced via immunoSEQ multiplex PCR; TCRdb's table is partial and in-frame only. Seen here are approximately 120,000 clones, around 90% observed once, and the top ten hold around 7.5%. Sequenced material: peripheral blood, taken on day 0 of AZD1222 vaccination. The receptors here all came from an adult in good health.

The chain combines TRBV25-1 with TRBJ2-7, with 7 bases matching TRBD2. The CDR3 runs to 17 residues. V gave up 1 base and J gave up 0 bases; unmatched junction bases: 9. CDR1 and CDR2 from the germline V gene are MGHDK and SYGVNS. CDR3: CASSEWVLAASSYEQYF. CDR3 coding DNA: TGTGCCAGCAGTGAATGGGTGCTAGCGGCGAGCTCCTACGAGCAGTACTTC.

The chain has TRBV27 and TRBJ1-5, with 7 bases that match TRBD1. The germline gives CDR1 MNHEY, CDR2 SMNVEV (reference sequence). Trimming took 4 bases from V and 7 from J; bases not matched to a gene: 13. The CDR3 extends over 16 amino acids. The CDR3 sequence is CASSSAWAGGGQPQHF. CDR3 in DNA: TGTGCCAGCAGTTCAGCTTGGGCAGGGGGAGGACAGCCCCAGCATTTT.

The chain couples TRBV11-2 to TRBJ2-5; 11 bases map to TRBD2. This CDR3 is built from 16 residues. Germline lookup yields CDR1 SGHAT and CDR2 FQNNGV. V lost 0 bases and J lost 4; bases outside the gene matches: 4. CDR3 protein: CASSLEVAGGLETQYF. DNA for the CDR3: TGTGCCAGCAGCTTAGAGGTAGCGGGAGGGCTAGAGACCCAGTACTTC.

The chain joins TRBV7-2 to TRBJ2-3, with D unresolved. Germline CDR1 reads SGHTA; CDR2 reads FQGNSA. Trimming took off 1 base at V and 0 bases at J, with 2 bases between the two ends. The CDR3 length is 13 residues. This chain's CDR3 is CASSLVSTDTQYF. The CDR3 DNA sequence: TGTGCCAGCAGCTTAGTTAGCACAGATACGCAGTATTTT.

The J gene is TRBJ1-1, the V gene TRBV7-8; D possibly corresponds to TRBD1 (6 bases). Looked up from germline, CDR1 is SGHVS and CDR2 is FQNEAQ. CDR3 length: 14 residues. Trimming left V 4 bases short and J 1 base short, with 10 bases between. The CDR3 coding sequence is TGTGCCAGCAGCTCCGGACAGCCGAACACTGAAGCTTTCTTT. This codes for CASSSGQPNTEAFF.

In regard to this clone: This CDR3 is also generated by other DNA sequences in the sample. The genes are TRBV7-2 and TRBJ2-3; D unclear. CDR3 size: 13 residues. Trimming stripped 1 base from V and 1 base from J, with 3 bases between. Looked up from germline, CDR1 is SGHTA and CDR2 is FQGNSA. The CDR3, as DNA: TGTGCCAGCAGCTTAGAACGCACAGATACGCAGTATTTT. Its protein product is CASSLERTDTQYF.

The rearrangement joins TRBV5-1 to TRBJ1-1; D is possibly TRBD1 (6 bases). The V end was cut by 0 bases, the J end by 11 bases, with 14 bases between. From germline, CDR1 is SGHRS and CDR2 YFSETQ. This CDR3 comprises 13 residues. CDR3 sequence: CASSLVGQPGAFF. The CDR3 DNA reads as TGCGCCAGCAGCTTGGTCGGACAGCCCGGGGCTTTCTTT.

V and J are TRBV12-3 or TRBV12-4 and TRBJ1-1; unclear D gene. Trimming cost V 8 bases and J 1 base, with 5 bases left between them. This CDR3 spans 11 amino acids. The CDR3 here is CASWTNTEAFF. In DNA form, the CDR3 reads TGTGCCAGCTGGACGAACACTGAAGCTTTCTTT.

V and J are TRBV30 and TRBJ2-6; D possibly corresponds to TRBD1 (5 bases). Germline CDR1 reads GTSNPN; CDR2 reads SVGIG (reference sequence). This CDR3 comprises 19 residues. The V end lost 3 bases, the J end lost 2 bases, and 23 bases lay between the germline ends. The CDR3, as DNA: TGTGCCTGGAGCCTAGATCAGGGTCGCCTTTGGGCTGGGGCCAACGTCCTGACTTTC. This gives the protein CAWSLDQGRLWAGANVLTF.

The CDR3 DNA follows: TGTGCCAGCAGCTTAGAATCCCACTACGAGCAGTACTTC. Translated, it gives CASSLESHYEQYF. The chain links TRBV7-9 to TRBJ2-7; D ambiguous. The CDR3 has 13 amino acids. Trimming cost V 1 base and J 3 bases, with 7 bases left between them. Germline V gene sequence: CDR1 SEHNR, CDR2 FQNEAQ (reference sequence).

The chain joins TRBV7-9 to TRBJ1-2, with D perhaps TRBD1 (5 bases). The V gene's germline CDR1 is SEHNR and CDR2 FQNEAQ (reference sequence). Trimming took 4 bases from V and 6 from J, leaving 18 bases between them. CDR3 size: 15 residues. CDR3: CASSSPRTQRDGYTF. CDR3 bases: TGTGCCAGCAGCTCGCCCAGGACACAGAGAGATGGCTACACCTTC.

The CDR3 is CATSGGLGAYNEQFF. In nucleotides, the CDR3 is TGTGCCACCAGCGGAGGTCTCGGAGCCTACAATGAGCAGTTCTTC. J is TRBJ2-1 and V is TRBV15; maybe TRBD2 (5 bases). This CDR3 contains 15 residues. Germline CDR1 reads LNHNV; CDR2 reads YYDKDF (reference sequence). Between the trimmed V and J ends, which lost 5 bases and 2 bases, there was a span of 13 bases. Together with reference TRBV15 and TRBJ2-1, the CDR3 gives the full variable domain: DAMVIQNPRYQVTQFGKPVTLSCSQTLNHNVMYWYQQKSSQAPKLLFHYYDKDFNNEADTPDNFQSRRPNTSFCFLDIRSPGLGDTAMYLCATSGGLGAYNEQFFGPGTRLTVL.

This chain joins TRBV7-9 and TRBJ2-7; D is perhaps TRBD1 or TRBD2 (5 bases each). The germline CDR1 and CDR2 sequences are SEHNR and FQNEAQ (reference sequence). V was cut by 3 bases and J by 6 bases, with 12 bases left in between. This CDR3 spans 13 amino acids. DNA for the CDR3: TGTGCCAGCAGCTTTTACCGGGACGGCGAGCAGTACTTC. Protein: CASSFYRDGEQYF.

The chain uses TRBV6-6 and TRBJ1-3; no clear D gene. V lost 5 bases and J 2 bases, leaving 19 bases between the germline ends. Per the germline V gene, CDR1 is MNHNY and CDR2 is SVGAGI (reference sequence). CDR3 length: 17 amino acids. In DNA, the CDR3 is TGTGCCAGCAGTCTACAGTCTCCGACTGAGGCTGGAAACACCATATATTTT. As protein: CASSLQSPTEAGNTIYF.

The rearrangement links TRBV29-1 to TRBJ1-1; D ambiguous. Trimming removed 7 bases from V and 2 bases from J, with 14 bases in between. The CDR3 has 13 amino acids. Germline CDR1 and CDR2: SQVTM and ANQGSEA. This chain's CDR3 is CSAAEGTNTEAFF. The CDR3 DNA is TGCAGCGCGGCTGAGGGTACTAACACTGAAGCTTTCTTT.

The CDR3 protein is CASSFLAGSGYNEQFF. The DNA of the CDR3 is TGTGCCAGCAGCTTCCTAGCGGGCTCGGGTTACAATGAGCAGTTCTTC. The chain joins TRBV7-3 to TRBJ2-1; TRBD2 matches 8 bases. CDR1 and CDR2 (germline): SGHTA, FQGTGA. This CDR3 spans 16 amino acids. Trimming took 3 bases from V and 4 from J; bases not matched to a gene: 8.

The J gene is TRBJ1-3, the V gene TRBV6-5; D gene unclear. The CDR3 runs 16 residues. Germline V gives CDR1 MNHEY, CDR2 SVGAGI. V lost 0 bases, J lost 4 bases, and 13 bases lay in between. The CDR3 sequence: CASSYSGQLRGNTIYF. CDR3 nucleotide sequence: TGTGCCAGCAGTTACTCCGGGCAGTTGAGGGGAAACACCATATATTTT.

CDR3 DNA: TGCGCCAGCAGCTTAGCGGCCTCCTACAATGAGCAGTTCTTC. Translation: CASSLAASYNEQFF. J is TRBJ2-1 and V is TRBV5-1; perhaps TRBD2 as D (5 bases). The CDR3 loop spans 14 amino acids. Looked up from germline, CDR1 is SGHRS and CDR2 is YFSETQ. V was trimmed by 2 bases and J by 0 bases, leaving 6 bases between them.